This T cell receptor beta chain was retrieved from a study of molecular identifiers for immune sequencing clone quantification. Study findings and constraints: Naive cells had under 1% of molecules in clones above 20 RNA copies, effectors over 97%.

Naive CD8 libraries used roughly 17,000 to 1,100,000 sorted cells and 10%, 30% or 50% RNA. TCRdb reprocessed the PCR reads with MiXCR, giving one entry per CDR3 protein. The table records hundreds of thousands of distinct CDR3 sequences, roughly 23% of them present only once. This clonotype has at least ten counts. Antigen specificity is unknown. Germline loops: CDR1 DFQATT, CDR2 SNEGSKA (reference sequence). V was clipped by 0 bases and J by 5 bases, with 10 bases between them. The CDR3 sequence is 13 residues long. J is TRBJ1-1 and V is TRBV20-1; no reliable D call. The source is a human donor in good health. Some libraries in this study had Jurkat cell RNA spiked in. Sequenced material: naive CD8+ T cells from blood, with Jurkat cell RNA spiked in. Subset of the sample: FACS-sorted CD8+CD4-CCR7+CD45RA+ naive T cells. The DNA for the CDR3 is TGCAGTGCTAGAGATCCCGTAACTACTGAAGCTTTCTTT. Protein product: CSARDPVTTEAFF.